This T cell receptor (beta chain) was observed in a study of post-analysis software for immune sequencing data. Whole-study context: Progressive-relapsing, secondary progressive and relapsing-remitting multiple sclerosis were among the disease courses included.

A word on this clonotype: Its antigen is unidentified.

Findings of the study overall: The normalized Chao1 diversity of multiple sclerosis patients was significantly lower than that of controls. The study found TRBV5-6, TRBV5-1 and TRBV20-1 among a few TRBV segments more frequent in patients than controls.

The library was made from cDNA and included unique molecular identifiers. Via MiXCR, TCRdb re-called the PCR reads, giving one row per CDR3 protein. Of approximately 460,000 distinct CDR3 sequences listed, roughly 45% are singletons. Trimming at V came to 3 bases and at J to 4 bases, leaving 4 bases not matched to a gene. This CDR3 contains 16 residues. CDR1 is MNHNS and CDR2 is SASEGT in the germline V gene. This sequence joins TRBV6-1 and TRBJ2-1, with 12 bases fitting TRBD2. The TCR originated in a girl aged 10-17 years with multiple sclerosis. The sequenced sample consisted of blood. CDR3 coding DNA: TGTGCCAGCAGTGACGCCGGGACTAGCGGGTACAATGAGCAGTTCTTC. It codes for CASSDAGTSGYNEQFF.